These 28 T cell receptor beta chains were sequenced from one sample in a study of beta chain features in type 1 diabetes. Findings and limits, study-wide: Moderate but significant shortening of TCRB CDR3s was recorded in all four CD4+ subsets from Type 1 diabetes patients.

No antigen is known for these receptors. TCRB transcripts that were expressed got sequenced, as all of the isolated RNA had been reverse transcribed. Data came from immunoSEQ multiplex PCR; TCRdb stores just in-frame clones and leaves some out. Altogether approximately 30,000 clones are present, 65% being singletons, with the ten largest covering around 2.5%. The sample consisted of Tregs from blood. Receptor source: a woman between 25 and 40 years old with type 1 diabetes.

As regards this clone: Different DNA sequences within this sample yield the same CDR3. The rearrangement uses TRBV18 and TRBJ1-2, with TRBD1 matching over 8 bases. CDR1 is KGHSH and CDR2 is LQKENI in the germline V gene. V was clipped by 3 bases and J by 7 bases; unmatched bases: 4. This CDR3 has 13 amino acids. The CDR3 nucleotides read TGTGCCAGCTCACCCGGGACAGGCGGTGGCTACACCTTC. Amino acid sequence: CASSPGTGGGYTF.

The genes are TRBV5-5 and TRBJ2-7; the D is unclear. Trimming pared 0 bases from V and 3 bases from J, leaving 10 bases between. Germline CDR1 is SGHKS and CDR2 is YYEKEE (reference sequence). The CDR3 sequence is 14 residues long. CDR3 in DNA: TGTGCCAGCAGCTTGGGTCAGGTGGGCTACGAGCAGTACTTC. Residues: CASSLGQVGYEQYF.

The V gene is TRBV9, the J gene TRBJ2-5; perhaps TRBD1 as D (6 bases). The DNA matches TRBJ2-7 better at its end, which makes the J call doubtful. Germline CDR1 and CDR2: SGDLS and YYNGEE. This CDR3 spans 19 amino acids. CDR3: CASSVPKPLSGMGAFEQYF. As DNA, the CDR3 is TGTGCCAGCAGCGTACCGAAACCTCTATCCGGGATGGGGGCATTCGAGCAGTACTTC.

The CDR3 sequence: CASSPGQDRNEKLFF. The CDR3, as DNA: TGTGCCAGCAGCCCGGGACAGGACCGTAATGAAAAACTGTTTTTT. The gene calls are TRBV5-8 and TRBJ1-4; TRBD1 aligns across 8 bases. Germline CDR1 and CDR2: SGHTS and YDEGEE. V lost 4 bases and J lost 4; bases outside the gene matches: 6. This CDR3 spans 15 amino acids.

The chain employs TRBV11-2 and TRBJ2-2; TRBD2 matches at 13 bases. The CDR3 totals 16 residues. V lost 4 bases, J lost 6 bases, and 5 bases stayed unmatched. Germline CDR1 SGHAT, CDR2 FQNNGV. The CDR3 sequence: CASSSQLAGGAGELFF. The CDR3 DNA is TGTGCCAGCAGCTCCCAACTAGCGGGAGGGGCCGGGGAGCTGTTTTTT.

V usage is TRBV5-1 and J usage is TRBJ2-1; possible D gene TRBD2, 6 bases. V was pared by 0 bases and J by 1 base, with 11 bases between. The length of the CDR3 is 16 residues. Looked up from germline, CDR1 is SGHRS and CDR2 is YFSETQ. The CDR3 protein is CASSLAQGGSYNEQFF. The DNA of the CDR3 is TGCGCCAGCAGCTTGGCGCAGGGAGGTTCCTACAATGAGCAGTTCTTC.

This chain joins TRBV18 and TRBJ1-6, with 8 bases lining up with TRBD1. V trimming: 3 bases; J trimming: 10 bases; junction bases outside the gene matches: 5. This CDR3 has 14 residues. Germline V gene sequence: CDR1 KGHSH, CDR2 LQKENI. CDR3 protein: CASSPDRDASPLHF. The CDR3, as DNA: TGTGCCAGCTCACCGGACAGGGATGCATCACCCCTCCACTTT.

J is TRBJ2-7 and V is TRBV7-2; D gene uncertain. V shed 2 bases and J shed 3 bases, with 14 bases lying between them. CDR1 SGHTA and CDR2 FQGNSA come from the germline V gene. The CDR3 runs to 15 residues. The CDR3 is CASSLSAMGSYEQYF. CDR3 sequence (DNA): TGTGCCAGCAGCTTATCGGCTATGGGCAGCTACGAGCAGTACTTC. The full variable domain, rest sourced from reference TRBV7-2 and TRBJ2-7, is GAGVSQSPSNKVTEKGKDVELRCDPISGHTALYWYRQSLGQGLEFLIYFQGNSAPDKSGLPSDRFSAERTGGSVSTLTIQRTQQEDSAVYLCASSLSAMGSYEQYFGPGTRLTVT.

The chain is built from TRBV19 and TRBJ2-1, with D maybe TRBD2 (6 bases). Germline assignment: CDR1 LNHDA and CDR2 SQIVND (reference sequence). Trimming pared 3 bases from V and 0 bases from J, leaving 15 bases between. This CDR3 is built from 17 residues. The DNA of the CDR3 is TGTGCCAGTAGTATTGATGGACTAAACCCCTCCTACAATGAGCAGTTCTTC. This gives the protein CASSIDGLNPSYNEQFF.

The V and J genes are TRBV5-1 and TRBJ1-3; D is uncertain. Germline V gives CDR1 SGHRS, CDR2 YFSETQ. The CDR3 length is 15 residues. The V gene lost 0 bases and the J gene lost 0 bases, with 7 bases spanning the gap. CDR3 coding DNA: TGCGCCAGCAGCTTGGGGCCTGACTCTGGAAACACCATATATTTT. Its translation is CASSLGPDSGNTIYF.

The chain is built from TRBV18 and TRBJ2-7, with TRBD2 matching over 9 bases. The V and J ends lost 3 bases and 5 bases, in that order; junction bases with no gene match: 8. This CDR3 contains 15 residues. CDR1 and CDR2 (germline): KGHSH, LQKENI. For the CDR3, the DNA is TGTGCCAGCTCACCCCGTAGCGGGAGAGGGGACGAGCAGTACTTC. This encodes CASSPRSGRGDEQYF.

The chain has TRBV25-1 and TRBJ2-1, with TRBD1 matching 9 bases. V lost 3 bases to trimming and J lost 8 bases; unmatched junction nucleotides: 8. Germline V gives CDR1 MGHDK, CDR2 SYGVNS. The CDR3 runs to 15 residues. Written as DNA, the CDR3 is TGTGCCAGCAGTGACGACAGGGGGTTCGTCTATGAGCAGTTCTTC. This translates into CASSDDRGFVYEQFF.

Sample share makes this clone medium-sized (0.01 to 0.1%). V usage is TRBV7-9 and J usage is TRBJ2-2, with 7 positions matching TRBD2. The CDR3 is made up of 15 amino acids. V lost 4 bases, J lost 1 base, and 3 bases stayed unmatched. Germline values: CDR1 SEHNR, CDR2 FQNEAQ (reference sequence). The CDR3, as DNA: TGTGCCAGCAGCTCCGGGACTAAGAACACCGGGGAGCTGTTTTTT. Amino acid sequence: CASSSGTKNTGELFF.

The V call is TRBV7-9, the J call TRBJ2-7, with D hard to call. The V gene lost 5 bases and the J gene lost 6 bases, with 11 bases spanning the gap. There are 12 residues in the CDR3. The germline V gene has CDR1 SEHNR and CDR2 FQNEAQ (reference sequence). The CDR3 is CASSPPMSEQYF. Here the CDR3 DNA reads TGTGCCAGCAGCCCCCCGATGAGCGAGCAGTACTTC. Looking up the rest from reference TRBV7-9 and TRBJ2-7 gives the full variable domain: DTGVSQNPRHKITKRGQNVTFRCDPISEHNRLYWYRQTLGQGPEFLTYFQNEAQLEKSRLLSDRFSAERPKGSFSTLEIQRTEQGDSAMYLCASSPPMSEQYFGPGTRLTVT.

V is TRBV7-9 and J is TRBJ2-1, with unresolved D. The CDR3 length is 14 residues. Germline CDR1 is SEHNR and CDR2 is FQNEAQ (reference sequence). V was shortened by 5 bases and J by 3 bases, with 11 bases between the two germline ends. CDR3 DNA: TGTGCCAGCAGCCCCGGGTCCTTCTACAATGAGCAGTTCTTC. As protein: CASSPGSFYNEQFF.

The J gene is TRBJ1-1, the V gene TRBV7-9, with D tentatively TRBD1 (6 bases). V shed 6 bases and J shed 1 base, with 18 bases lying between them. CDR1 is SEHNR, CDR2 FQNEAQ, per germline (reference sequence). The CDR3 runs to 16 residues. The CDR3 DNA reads TGTGCCAGCAGGGCCGGGACATACCACTGGAACACTGAAGCTTTCTTT. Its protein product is CASRAGTYHWNTEAFF.

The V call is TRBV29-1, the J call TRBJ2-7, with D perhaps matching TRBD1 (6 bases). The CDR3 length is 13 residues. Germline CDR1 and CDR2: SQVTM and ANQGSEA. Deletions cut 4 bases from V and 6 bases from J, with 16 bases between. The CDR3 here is CSVAGRGVGEQYF. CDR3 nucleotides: TGCAGCGTTGCTGGCAGGGGAGTCGGCGAGCAGTACTTC.

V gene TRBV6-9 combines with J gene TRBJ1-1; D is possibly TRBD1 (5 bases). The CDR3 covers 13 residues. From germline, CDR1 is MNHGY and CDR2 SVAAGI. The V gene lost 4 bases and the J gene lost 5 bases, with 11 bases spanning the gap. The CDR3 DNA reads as TGTGCCAGCAGTTCCCCCGGACAAACTGAAGCTTTCTTT. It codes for CASSSPGQTEAFF.

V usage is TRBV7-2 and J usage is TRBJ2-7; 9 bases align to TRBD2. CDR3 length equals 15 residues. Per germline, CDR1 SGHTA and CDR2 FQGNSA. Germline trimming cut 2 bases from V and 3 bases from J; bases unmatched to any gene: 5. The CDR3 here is CASSLSSGTFYEQYF. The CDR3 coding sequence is TGTGCCAGCAGCTTATCTAGCGGGACATTCTACGAGCAGTACTTC.

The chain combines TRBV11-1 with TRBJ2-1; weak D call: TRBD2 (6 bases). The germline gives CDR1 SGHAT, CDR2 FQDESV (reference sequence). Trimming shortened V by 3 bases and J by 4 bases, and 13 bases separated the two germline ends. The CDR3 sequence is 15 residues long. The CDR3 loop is CASSFRSGGYNEQFF. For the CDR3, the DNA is TGTGCCAGCAGCTTTAGGTCTGGAGGGTACAATGAGCAGTTCTTC.

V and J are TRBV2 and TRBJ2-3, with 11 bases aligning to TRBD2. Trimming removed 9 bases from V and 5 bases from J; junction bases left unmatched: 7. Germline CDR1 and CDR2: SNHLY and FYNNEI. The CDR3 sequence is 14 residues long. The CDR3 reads CARTRTSGLDTQYF. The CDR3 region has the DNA TGTGCCAGGACGAGGACTAGCGGGCTAGATACGCAGTATTTT.

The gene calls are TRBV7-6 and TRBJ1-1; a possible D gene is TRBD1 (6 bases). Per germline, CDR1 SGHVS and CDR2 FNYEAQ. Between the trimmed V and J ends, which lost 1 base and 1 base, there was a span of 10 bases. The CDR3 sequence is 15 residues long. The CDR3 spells CASSLDGQSNTEAFF. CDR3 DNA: TGTGCCAGCAGCTTAGACGGACAGTCGAACACTGAAGCTTTCTTT.

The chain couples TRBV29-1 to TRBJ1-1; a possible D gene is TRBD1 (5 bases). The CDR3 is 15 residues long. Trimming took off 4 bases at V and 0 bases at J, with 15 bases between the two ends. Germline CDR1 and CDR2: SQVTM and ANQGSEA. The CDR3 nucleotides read TGCAGCGTTGGGGGACGGGGGACTATGAACACTGAAGCTTTCTTT. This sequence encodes CSVGGRGTMNTEAFF.

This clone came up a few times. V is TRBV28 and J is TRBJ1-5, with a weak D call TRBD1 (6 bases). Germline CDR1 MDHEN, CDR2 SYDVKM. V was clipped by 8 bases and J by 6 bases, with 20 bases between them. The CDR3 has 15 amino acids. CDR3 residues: CASLTRGGLGQPQHF. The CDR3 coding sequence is TGTGCCAGCCTTACCCGGGGGGGGCTTGGTCAGCCCCAGCATTTT.

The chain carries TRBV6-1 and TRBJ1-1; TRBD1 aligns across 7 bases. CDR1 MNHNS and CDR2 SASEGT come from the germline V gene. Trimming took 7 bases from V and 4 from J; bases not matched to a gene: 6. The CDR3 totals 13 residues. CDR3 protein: CASTQTGATEAFF. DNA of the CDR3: TGTGCCAGCACCCAAACAGGGGCCACTGAAGCTTTCTTT.

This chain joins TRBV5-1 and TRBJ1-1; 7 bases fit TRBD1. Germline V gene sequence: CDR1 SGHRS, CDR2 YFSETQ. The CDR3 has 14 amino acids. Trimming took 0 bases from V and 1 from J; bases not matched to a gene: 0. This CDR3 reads CASSLDRGNTEAFF. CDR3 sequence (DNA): TGCGCCAGCAGCTTGGACAGGGGGAACACTGAAGCTTTCTTT.

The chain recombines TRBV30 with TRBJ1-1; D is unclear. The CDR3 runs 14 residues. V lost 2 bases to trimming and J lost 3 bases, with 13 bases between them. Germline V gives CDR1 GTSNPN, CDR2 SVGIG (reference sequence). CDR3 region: CAWSKYAGDTEAFF. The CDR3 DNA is TGTGCCTGGAGTAAATATGCCGGGGACACTGAAGCTTTCTTT.

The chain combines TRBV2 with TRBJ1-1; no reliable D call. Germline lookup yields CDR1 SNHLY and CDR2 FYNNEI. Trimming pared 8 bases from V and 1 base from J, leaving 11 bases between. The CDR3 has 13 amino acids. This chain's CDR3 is CASSTPQNTEAFF. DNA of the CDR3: TGTGCCAGCTCAACACCTCAGAACACTGAAGCTTTCTTT.